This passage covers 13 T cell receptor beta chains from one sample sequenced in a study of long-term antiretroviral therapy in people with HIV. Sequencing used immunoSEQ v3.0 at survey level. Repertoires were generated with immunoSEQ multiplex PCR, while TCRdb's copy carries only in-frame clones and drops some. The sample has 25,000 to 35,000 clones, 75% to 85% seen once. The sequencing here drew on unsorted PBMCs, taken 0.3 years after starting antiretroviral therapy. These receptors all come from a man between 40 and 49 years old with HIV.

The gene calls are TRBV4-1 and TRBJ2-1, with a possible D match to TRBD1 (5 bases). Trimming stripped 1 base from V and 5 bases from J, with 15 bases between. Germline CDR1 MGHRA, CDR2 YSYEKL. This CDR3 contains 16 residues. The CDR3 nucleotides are TGCGCCAGCAGCCAAGTATCCAGGGCGGCCGACAATGAGCAGTTCTTC. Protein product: CASSQVSRAADNEQFF.

CDR3 nucleotides: TGTGCCAGCAGTTTAGGAAATACGCAGTATTTT. Its protein is CASSLGNTQYF. The rearrangement links TRBV27 to TRBJ2-3; D is unresolved. CDR3 length: 11 residues. With 2 bases removed from V and 7 bases from J, the gap between germline ends came to 4 bases. CDR1 is MNHEY and CDR2 is SMNVEV in the germline V gene (reference sequence).

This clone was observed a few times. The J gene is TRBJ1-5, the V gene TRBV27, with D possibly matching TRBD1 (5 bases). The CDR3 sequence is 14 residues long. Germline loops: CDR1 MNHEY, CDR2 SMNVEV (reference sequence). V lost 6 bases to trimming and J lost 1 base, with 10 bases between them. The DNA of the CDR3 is TGTGCCAGCAGCCCCCGGGACAGCAATCAGCCCCAGCATTTT. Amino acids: CASSPRDSNQPQHF.

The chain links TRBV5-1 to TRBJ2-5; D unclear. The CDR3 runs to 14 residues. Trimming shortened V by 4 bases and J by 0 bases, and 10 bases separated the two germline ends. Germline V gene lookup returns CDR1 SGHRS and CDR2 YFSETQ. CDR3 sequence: CASSPLGNQETQYF. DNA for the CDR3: TGCGCCAGCAGCCCGCTGGGCAACCAAGAGACCCAGTACTTC. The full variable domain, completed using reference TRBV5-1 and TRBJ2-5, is KAGVTQTPRYLIKTRGQQVTLSCSPISGHRSVSWYQQTPGQGLQFLFEYFSETQRNKGNFPGRFSGRQFSNSRSEMNVSTLELGDSALYLCASSPLGNQETQYFGPGTRLLVL.

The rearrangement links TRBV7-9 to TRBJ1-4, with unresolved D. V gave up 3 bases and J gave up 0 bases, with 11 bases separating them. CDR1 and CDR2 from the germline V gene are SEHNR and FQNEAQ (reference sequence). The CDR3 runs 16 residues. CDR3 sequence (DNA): TGTGCCAGCAGCTTTACTCAGACGGCAACTAATGAAAAACTGTTTTTT. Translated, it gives CASSFTQTATNEKLFF.

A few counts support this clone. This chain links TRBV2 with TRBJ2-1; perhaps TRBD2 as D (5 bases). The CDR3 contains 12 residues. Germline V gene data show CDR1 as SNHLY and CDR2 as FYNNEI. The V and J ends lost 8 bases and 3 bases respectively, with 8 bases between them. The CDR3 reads CASADYYNEQFF. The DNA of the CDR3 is TGTGCCAGCGCCGACTACTACAATGAGCAGTTCTTC.

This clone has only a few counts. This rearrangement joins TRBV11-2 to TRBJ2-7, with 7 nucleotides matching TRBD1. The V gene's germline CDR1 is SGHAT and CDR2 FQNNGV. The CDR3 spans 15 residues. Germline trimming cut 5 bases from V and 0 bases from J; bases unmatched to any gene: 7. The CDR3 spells CASSLRQGYSYEQYF. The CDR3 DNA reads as TGTGCCAGCAGCCTTCGACAGGGTTACTCCTACGAGCAGTACTTC.

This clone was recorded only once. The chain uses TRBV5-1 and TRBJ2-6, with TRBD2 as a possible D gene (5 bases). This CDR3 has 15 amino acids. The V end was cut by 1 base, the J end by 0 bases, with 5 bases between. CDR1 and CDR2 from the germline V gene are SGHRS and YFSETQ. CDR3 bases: TGCGCCAGCAGCTTGCGGGACTCTGGGGCCAACGTCCTGACTTTC. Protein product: CASSLRDSGANVLTF.

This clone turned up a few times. CDR3 nucleotide sequence: TGTGCCTGGAGCGGCCGGATTAGCGGGACCGGGGAGCTGTTTTTT. This gives the protein CAWSGRISGTGELFF. This rearrangement joins TRBV30 to TRBJ2-2; 7 bases line up with TRBD2. V shed 3 bases, J shed 5 bases, and the junction held 9 bases outside the gene matches. Per the germline V gene, CDR1 is GTSNPN and CDR2 is SVGIG (reference sequence). The CDR3 consists of 15 residues.

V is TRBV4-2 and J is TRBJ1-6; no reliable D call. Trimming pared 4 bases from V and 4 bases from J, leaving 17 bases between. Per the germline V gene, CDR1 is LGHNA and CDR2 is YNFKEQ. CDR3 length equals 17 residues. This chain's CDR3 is CASSPRTGDSYNSPLHF. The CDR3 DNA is TGTGCCAGCAGCCCCAGGACCGGCGATTCTTATAATTCACCCCTCCACTTT.

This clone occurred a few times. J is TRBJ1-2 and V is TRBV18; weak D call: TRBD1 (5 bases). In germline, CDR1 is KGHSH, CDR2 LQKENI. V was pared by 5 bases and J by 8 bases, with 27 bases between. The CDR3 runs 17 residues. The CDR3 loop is CASSITRTWAGTEGYTF. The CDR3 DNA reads TGTGCCAGCTCAATTACTCGGACGTGGGCAGGGACGGAGGGCTACACCTTC. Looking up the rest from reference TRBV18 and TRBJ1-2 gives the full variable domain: NAGVMQNPRHLVRRRGQEARLRCSPMKGHSHVYWYRQLPEEGLKFMVYLQKENIIDESGMPKERFSAEFPKEGPSILRIQQVVRGDSAAYFCASSITRTWAGTEGYTFGSGTRLTVV.

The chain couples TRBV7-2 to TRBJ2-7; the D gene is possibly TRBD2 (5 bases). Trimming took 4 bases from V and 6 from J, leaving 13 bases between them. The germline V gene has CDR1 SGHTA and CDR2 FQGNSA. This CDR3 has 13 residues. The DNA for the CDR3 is TGTGCCAGCAGCTACTCAGGCGGAGGCGAGCAGTACTTC. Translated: CASSYSGGGEQYF.

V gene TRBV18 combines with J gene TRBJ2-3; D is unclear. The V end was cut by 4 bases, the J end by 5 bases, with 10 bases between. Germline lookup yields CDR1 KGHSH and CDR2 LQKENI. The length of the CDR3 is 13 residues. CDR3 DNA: TGTGCCAGCTCACAAGCCGTGGGAGATACGCAGTATTTT. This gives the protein CASSQAVGDTQYF.